The rows below give T cell receptor beta chains drawn from one sample of a study of cytomegalovirus exposure and HLA in healthy donors. The data were produced by immunoSEQ multiplex PCR, yet TCRdb's version contains in-frame clones alone and is incomplete. The sample includes approximately 140,000 clones, roughly 80% seen only once; the top ten take over 2.5%. Sample: PBMCs. The receptors here all came from a man aged 35 to 55 in good health and CMV-seropositive. CDR3s include the opening cysteine and the closing phenylalanine or tryptophan. The order of the fields is CDR3 DNA, CDR3 protein, V gene, D gene, clone size, J gene. A D gene is named only where the DNA matches it firmly. Expanded clones are given a class, and other clones once, few, many or no size at all.

CDR3 DNA: TGTGCAAGTCGCTTAGCGGGAGTTGGGCACAATGAGCAGTTCTTC
CDR3 protein: CASRLAGVGHNEQFF
V gene: TRBV12-2
D gene: -
clone size: once
J gene: TRBJ2-1

CDR3 DNA: TGTGCCAGTAGTATAATGACTAGCGGGCCCTACGAGCAGTACTTC
CDR3 protein: CASSIMTSGPYEQYF
V gene: TRBV19
D gene: TRBD2
clone size: -
J gene: TRBJ2-7

CDR3 DNA: TGTGCCAGCAGCGAGGGTGACCCTAACACTGAAGCTTTCTTT
CDR3 protein: CASSEGDPNTEAFF
V gene: TRBV5-6
D gene: -
clone size: -
J gene: TRBJ1-1

CDR3 DNA: TGTGCCAGTAGTGCTAGAAGGGGACAGAAGGACGAGCAGTACTTC
CDR3 protein: CASSARRGQKDEQYF
V gene: TRBV19
D gene: TRBD1
clone size: few
J gene: TRBJ2-7

CDR3 DNA: TGTTCCAGCAGCTTGACTAGCGGGAGTCAGAAGTACTTC
CDR3 protein: CSSSLTSGSQKYF
V gene: TRBV7-9
D gene: TRBD2
clone size: few
J gene: TRBJ2-7

CDR3 DNA: TGTGCCAGCAGCGGGCGGCGGGCCGGAACCGGGGAGCTGTTTTTT
CDR3 protein: CASSGRRAGTGELFF
V gene: TRBV11-2
D gene: -
clone size: few
J gene: TRBJ2-2

CDR3 DNA: TGTGCCAGCAGACCTACGGGTAATGAAAAACTGTTTTTT
CDR3 protein: CASRPTGNEKLFF
V gene: TRBV28
D gene: -
clone size: few
J gene: TRBJ1-4

CDR3 DNA: TGTGCCAGCAGCTTGGGGGCCTTTGAAAAACTGTTTTTT
CDR3 protein: CASSLGAFEKLFF
V gene: TRBV13
D gene: -
clone size: -
J gene: TRBJ1-4

CDR3 DNA: TGTGCCAGCAGCCCACAGGGAGACCAGCCCCAGCATTTT
CDR3 protein: CASSPQGDQPQHF
V gene: TRBV11-2
D gene: -
clone size: few
J gene: TRBJ1-5

CDR3 DNA: TGTGCCGGCCTCAGGACAGAACCCCTCCACTTT
CDR3 protein: CAGLRTEPLHF
V gene: TRBV19
D gene: -
clone size: -
J gene: TRBJ1-6

CDR3 DNA: TGTGCCAGCAGCATGGGACAGGGGTATAATTCACCCCTCCACTTT
CDR3 protein: CASSMGQGYNSPLHF
V gene: TRBV6-5
D gene: TRBD1
clone size: few
J gene: TRBJ1-6

CDR3 DNA: TGTGCCATCAGATTAACTAGCGGGAGGGCCAGAGATGAGCAGTTCTTC
CDR3 protein: CAIRLTSGRARDEQFF
V gene: TRBV10-3
D gene: TRBD2
clone size: -
J gene: TRBJ2-1

CDR3 DNA: TGTGCCAGCAGCGTAGGCGGTGCCACTGAAGCTTTCTTT
CDR3 protein: CASSVGGATEAFF
V gene: TRBV9
D gene: -
clone size: once
J gene: TRBJ1-1

CDR3 DNA: TGTGCCAGCACCCCAACGCCCCTAAGTGAGCAGTTCTTC
CDR3 protein: CASTPTPLSEQFF
V gene: TRBV6-5
D gene: -
clone size: -
J gene: TRBJ2-1

CDR3 DNA: TGTGCCTGGAGAGGGGACTCTAGGGACACTGAAGCTTTCTTT
CDR3 protein: CAWRGDSRDTEAFF
V gene: TRBV30
D gene: -
clone size: -
J gene: TRBJ1-1

CDR3 DNA: TGTGCCAGTAGTAGGGACAGGGGAAATCAGCCCCAGCATTTT
CDR3 protein: CASSRDRGNQPQHF
V gene: TRBV19
D gene: TRBD1
clone size: -
J gene: TRBJ1-5

CDR3 DNA: TGTGCCAGCAACTCGTTCTATAGAGAAAATGAGCAGTTCTTC
CDR3 protein: CASNSFYRENEQFF
V gene: TRBV5-4
D gene: -
clone size: -
J gene: TRBJ2-1

CDR3 DNA: TGCGCCAGCAGCTGGACAGGGTGGCCGTGGGGGGCAGATACGCAGTATTTT
CDR3 protein: CASSWTGWPWGADTQYF
V gene: TRBV5-1
D gene: TRBD1
clone size: medium-sized
J gene: TRBJ2-3

CDR3 DNA: TGTGCCATCAGTGGGGACATTCATGAAAAACTGTTTTTT
CDR3 protein: CAISGDIHEKLFF
V gene: TRBV10-3
D gene: -
clone size: -
J gene: TRBJ1-4

CDR3 DNA: TGTGCCAGCAGTGCCACCCAACCAGGGTACAATGAGCAGTTCTTC
CDR3 protein: CASSATQPGYNEQFF
V gene: TRBV2
D gene: -
clone size: once
J gene: TRBJ2-1

CDR3 DNA: TGCAGTGGGGGGGTTAACTATGGCTACACCTTC
CDR3 protein: CSGGVNYGYTF
V gene: TRBV20-1
D gene: -
clone size: few
J gene: TRBJ1-2

CDR3 DNA: TGTGCCAGCAGTGTACCTCGCAGTATCGTAGGCTACACCTTC
CDR3 protein: CASSVPRSIVGYTF
V gene: TRBV28
D gene: -
clone size: -
J gene: TRBJ1-2

CDR3 DNA: TGTGCCAGTAGCCCCAATGGACTAGCGGGAATCGAGCAGTACTTC
CDR3 protein: CASSPNGLAGIEQYF
V gene: TRBV19
D gene: TRBD2
clone size: -
J gene: TRBJ2-7

CDR3 DNA: TGTGCCAGCAGCTCTAGTCGGATGGGGGGGGCCGGGGAGCTGTTTTTT
CDR3 protein: CASSSSRMGGAGELFF
V gene: TRBV7-6
D gene: TRBD2
clone size: -
J gene: TRBJ2-2

CDR3 DNA: TGTGCCAGCAGCTTAGGACTAGCGGGAGAGGGGGAGACCCAGTACTTC
CDR3 protein: CASSLGLAGEGETQYF
V gene: TRBV11-2
D gene: TRBD2
clone size: many
J gene: TRBJ2-5

CDR3 DNA: TGTGCCAGCAGACCTGAGGGCCAAATCTATGGCTACACCTTC
CDR3 protein: CASRPEGQIYGYTF
V gene: TRBV9
D gene: -
clone size: -
J gene: TRBJ1-2

CDR3 DNA: TGTGCCAGCTCACCCGAAGGACTAGCCACAGATACGCAGTATTTT
CDR3 protein: CASSPEGLATDTQYF
V gene: TRBV18
D gene: TRBD2
clone size: -
J gene: TRBJ2-3

CDR3 DNA: TGTGCCAGCAGTTCGGTTGATGAGCAGTTCTTC
CDR3 protein: CASSSVDEQFF
V gene: TRBV28
D gene: -
clone size: -
J gene: TRBJ2-1

CDR3 DNA: TGTGCCAGCAGCTTAGGGTACAGGGCCAACTATGGCTACACCTTC
CDR3 protein: CASSLGYRANYGYTF
V gene: TRBV11-2
D gene: -
clone size: -
J gene: TRBJ1-2

CDR3 DNA: TGTGCCAGCAGCTTAGGGGGGGTGTTTGAAGCTTTCTTT
CDR3 protein: CASSLGGVFEAFF
V gene: TRBV7-9
D gene: -
clone size: -
J gene: TRBJ1-1

CDR3 DNA: TGCGCCAGCAGCGATGTGAGGTCAGGGGCTATAAGCACAGATACGCAGTATTTT
CDR3 protein: CASSDVRSGAISTDTQYF
V gene: TRBV5-1
D gene: -
clone size: -
J gene: TRBJ2-3

CDR3 DNA: TGTGCCAGCAGCCGGGACAGCTACAATGAGCAGTTCTTC
CDR3 protein: CASSRDSYNEQFF
V gene: TRBV6-5
D gene: TRBD1
clone size: -
J gene: TRBJ2-1

CDR3 DNA: TGTGCCAGCAGCCACAATGGGAGAGGTCAGCCCCAGCATTTT
CDR3 protein: CASSHNGRGQPQHF
V gene: TRBV6-6
D gene: -
clone size: -
J gene: TRBJ1-5

CDR3 DNA: TGTGCCAGCAGTTCTAGCGGGAGTTACGAGCAGTACTTC
CDR3 protein: CASSSSGSYEQYF
V gene: TRBV5-4
D gene: TRBD2
clone size: once
J gene: TRBJ2-7

CDR3 DNA: TGTGCCACCAGCAGAGACAAAGGGGGCTGGGGCTATGGCTACACCTTC
CDR3 protein: CATSRDKGGWGYGYTF
V gene: TRBV15
D gene: TRBD1
clone size: -
J gene: TRBJ1-2

CDR3 DNA: TGTGCCATCGGCCTGGGGGGGCGAGTGTTTGAGCAGTACTTC
CDR3 protein: CAIGLGGRVFEQYF
V gene: TRBV10-3
D gene: -
clone size: -
J gene: TRBJ2-7

CDR3 DNA: TGTGCCAGCAGTTCCACAGGGGATGGTCAGCCCCAGCATTTT
CDR3 protein: CASSSTGDGQPQHF
V gene: TRBV28
D gene: TRBD1
clone size: -
J gene: TRBJ1-5

CDR3 DNA: TGTGCCAGCAGTTATCAGACAGTACCGGCAGATACGCAGTATTTT
CDR3 protein: CASSYQTVPADTQYF
V gene: TRBV6-6
D gene: -
clone size: -
J gene: TRBJ2-3

CDR3 DNA: TGTGCCAGCAGCGTAGGGGGGGGAGAGACCCAGTACTTC
CDR3 protein: CASSVGGGETQYF
V gene: TRBV9
D gene: TRBD2
clone size: -
J gene: TRBJ2-5